This T cell receptor beta chain was found in a study of beta chain features in type 1 diabetes. Study details: Patients shared similar age, gender and cell yields with healthy donors. General study results and limits: Fewer insertions but more deletions were seen at VDJ junctions in type 1 diabetes patients. TCRB CDR3 length was moderately but significantly reduced in all four CD4+ subsets of Type 1 diabetes patients.

V was clipped by 5 bases and J by 6 bases, with 11 bases between them. Germline-derived CDR1 and CDR2 are SGHNT and YENEEA. CDR3 length: 13 amino acids. Details on this clone: Its specificity is unknown.

Since all of the isolated RNA was reverse transcribed, expressed TCRB transcripts were what got sequenced. Sequenced by immunoSEQ multiplex PCR; TCRdb stores in-frame clones only, minus some. The sample shows 300,000 to 450,000 clones, around an eighth of them seen only once. What was sequenced was naive CD4+ T cells from blood. This TCR was recovered from a woman under 30 with type 1 diabetes. The chain couples TRBV11-3 to TRBJ2-1, with a tentative D call TRBD2 (7 bases). The CDR3 here is CASSRGGVNEQFF. The CDR3 DNA follows: TGTGCCAGCAGCCGAGGGGGGGTCAATGAGCAGTTCTTC.